This TCR beta chain came from a study of cytomegalovirus exposure and HLA in healthy donors. Findings of the study overall: The study designated 150 to 200 TCR beta chains cytomegalovirus-associated. Among the most significant clusters, several appeared linked to common viral pathogens in a later analysis. Within an earlier analysis, most TCR beta V segments proved productive either about 87% or about 30% of the time.

Germline CDR1 is MNHEY and CDR2 is SMNVEV (reference sequence). The V and J ends lost 5 bases and 7 bases, in that order; junction bases with no gene match: 10. CDR3 length: 14 residues. The study ran its PCR with 60 Vbeta and 13 Jbeta primers. The table came from immunoSEQ multiplex PCR; TCRdb's copy has only in-frame clones and leaves some out. This sample has around 130,000 clones; almost 85% occur once, and the top ten carry roughly 1.5%. As for this clone: Antigen specificity is unknown.

The TCR sequence derives from a young woman in good health and CMV-seronegative. Sequencing was done on a sample of PBMCs. This chain connects TRBV27 to TRBJ1-1; 7 positions agree with TRBD1. The CDR3, as DNA: TGTGCCAGCAGTCCCACCCCGACAGGGAGTGAAGCTTTCTTT. This gives the protein CASSPTPTGSEAFF.